The rows below give T cell receptor beta chains drawn from one sample of a study of T cell repertoires in cytomegalovirus infection. For these TCRs, the target antigens are not known. TCRdb independently ran MiXCR on the reads; one entry per CDR3 protein. The sample lists roughly 800,000 distinct CDR3 sequences; about 29% were seen once. Sequencing was performed on cultured CD8+ T cells from PBMCs, taken from culture after CMV antigen stimulation. The origin of the receptors is a human donor in good health (CMV status not recorded). Some clones in this sample may be carry-over from other donors' samples. The CDR3 runs from the conserved cysteine through the conserved F or W. The D gene is left open where the match is weak. The listing skips clone size in some rows; elsewhere it reads once, few, many or a size class.

cdr3_aa	cdr3_nt	clone_size	cdr3_length	d_call	v_call	j_call
CASSFGAVFYEQYF	TGTGCCAGCAGTTTTGGAGCAGTTTTCTACGAGCAGTACTTC	many	14	.	TRBV12-3/TRBV12-4	TRBJ2-7
CASSQDRLNEQFF	TGTGCCAGCAGCCAAGACAGGCTGAATGAGCAGTTCTTC	many	13	.	TRBV4-2	TRBJ2-1
CAISEEGWFTEAFF	TGTGCCATCAGTGAGGAGGGTTGGTTCACTGAAGCTTTCTTT	few	14	.	TRBV10-3	TRBJ1-1
CASSYQGGLDEKLFF	TGTGCCAGCAGTTACCAAGGAGGGTTGGATGAAAAACTGTTTTTT	.	15	.	TRBV6-5	TRBJ1-4
CASSPPRTGASTVSGNTIYF	TGTGCCAGCAGCCCCCCTAGGACAGGGGCGTCGACGGTCTCTGGAAACACCATATATTTT	many	20	TRBD1	TRBV7-4	TRBJ1-3
CSVEGGHSYGYTF	TGCAGCGTTGAGGGTGGGCATAGCTATGGCTACACCTTC	.	13	.	TRBV29-1	TRBJ1-2
CASSQGRVYEQFF	TGCGCCAGCAGCCAAGGCAGGGTATATGAGCAGTTCTTC	few	13	.	TRBV4-3	TRBJ2-1
CSVPGTPNQPQHF	TGCAGCGTTCCCGGGACACCTAATCAGCCCCAGCATTTT	.	13	.	TRBV29-1	TRBJ1-5
CASSRSGGPFREETQYF	TGTGCCAGCAGTAGAAGCGGGGGGCCGTTTAGGGAAGAGACCCAGTACTTC	.	17	TRBD2	TRBV27	TRBJ2-5
CASSLSGRSRGNTIYF	TGTGCCAGCAGTTTATCGGGCAGGTCTCGTGGAAACACCATATATTTT	.	16	.	TRBV27	TRBJ1-3
CASSLSPLTGTGIDEQYF	TGCGCCAGCAGCCTATCCCCTCTCACCGGGACAGGGATCGACGAGCAGTACTTC	.	18	TRBD1	TRBV5-1	TRBJ2-7
CASSLLRNGYTF	TGTGCCAGCAGTTTATTGCGGAATGGCTACACCTTC	many	12	.	TRBV12-3/TRBV12-4	TRBJ1-2
CASSVDRGHTYNEQFF	TGTGCCAGCAGCGTGGACCGGGGCCACACCTACAATGAGCAGTTCTTC	few	16	.	TRBV7-6	TRBJ2-1
CASSFDRGSDTIYF	TGTGCCAGCAGTTTCGACAGGGGTTCTGACACCATATATTTT	many	14	TRBD1	TRBV12-3/TRBV12-4	TRBJ1-3
CASSQGEDRFDGYTF	TGTGCCAGCAGCCAAGGCGAGGACAGATTTGACGGCTACACCTTC	.	15	.	TRBV4-1	TRBJ1-2
CAANIGDGELFF	TGTGCCGCCAACATTGGGGACGGGGAGCTGTTTTTT	.	12	.	TRBV10-3	TRBJ2-2
CASSPTRDREDEQFF	TGTGCCAGCAGCCCAACTAGGGACAGGGAAGATGAGCAGTTCTTC	few	15	TRBD1	TRBV7-9	TRBJ2-1
CASSYTWDRHTTNTGELFF	TGTGCCAGCAGTTACACCTGGGACAGGCATACTACGAACACCGGGGAGCTGTTTTTT	few	19	TRBD1	TRBV6-6	TRBJ2-2
CASSHVNFYNEQFF	TGTGCCAGCAGTCATGTGAACTTCTACAATGAGCAGTTCTTC	.	14	.	TRBV27	TRBJ2-1